This TCR beta chain stems from a study of cytomegalovirus exposure and HLA in healthy donors. At the level of the study: Most donors, about 77% of a few hundred genotyped, fell in the Caucasian-associated ancestry cluster. Study outcomes and limitations: The productive fraction for most TCR beta V segments was about 87% or about 30% in an earlier analysis. The study designated 150 or so TCR beta chains cytomegalovirus-associated. Researchers left out some V segments, among them TRBV6-2 and TRBV6-3, as indistinguishable.

Trimming took 8 bases from V and 8 from J; bases not matched to a gene: 12. The length of the CDR3 is 14 residues. The germline V gene has CDR1 LNHDA and CDR2 SQIVND (reference sequence). Vbeta (60) and Jbeta (13) primers were used in the PCR. Profiling relied on immunoSEQ multiplex PCR, and the TCRdb table lists in-frame clones only, not all of them. The sample records more than 90,000 clones, approximately 70% being singletons. This clone was seen a few times. Antigen unknown. Sequenced material: PBMCs. This sequence joins TRBV19 and TRBJ2-1; 7 positions agree with TRBD2. This TCR was sampled from a man aged 25-45 years in good health and CMV-seropositive. As DNA, the CDR3 is TGTGCCAGTCGACGGGGCGGGGGTAGCTATGAGCAGTTCTTC. This gives the protein CASRRGGGSYEQFF.